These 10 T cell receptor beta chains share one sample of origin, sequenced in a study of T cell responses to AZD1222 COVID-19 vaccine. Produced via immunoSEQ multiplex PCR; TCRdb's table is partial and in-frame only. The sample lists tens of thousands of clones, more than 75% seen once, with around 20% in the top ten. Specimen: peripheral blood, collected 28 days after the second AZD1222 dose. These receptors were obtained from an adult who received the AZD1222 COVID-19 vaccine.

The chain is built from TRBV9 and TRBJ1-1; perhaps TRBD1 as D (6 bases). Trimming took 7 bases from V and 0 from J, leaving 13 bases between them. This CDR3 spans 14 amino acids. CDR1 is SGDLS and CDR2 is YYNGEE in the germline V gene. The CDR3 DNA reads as TGTGCCAGCGGCCAGGGACATTTGAACACTGAAGCTTTCTTT. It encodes CASGQGHLNTEAFF.

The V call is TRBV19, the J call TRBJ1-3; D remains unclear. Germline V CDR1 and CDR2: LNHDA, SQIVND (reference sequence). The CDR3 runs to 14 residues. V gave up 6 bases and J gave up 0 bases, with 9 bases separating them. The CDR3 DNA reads TGTGCCAGTAGCAAGGTCAGCTCTGGAAACACCATATATTTT. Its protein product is CASSKVSSGNTIYF.

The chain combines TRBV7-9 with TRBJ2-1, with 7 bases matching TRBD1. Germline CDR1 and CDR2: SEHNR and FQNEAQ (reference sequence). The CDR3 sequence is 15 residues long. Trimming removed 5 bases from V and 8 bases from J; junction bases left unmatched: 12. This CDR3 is CASSAMQGVRDEQFF. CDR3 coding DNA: TGTGCCAGCAGCGCTATGCAGGGGGTGAGAGATGAGCAGTTCTTC.

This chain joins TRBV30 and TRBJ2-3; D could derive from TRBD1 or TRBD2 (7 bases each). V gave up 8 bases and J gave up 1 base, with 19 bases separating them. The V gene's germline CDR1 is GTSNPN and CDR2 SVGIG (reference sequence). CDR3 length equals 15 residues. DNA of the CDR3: TGTGCCCGGGGGACAGTGGGAGGGGGCACAGATACGCAGTATTTT. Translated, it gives CARGTVGGGTDTQYF.

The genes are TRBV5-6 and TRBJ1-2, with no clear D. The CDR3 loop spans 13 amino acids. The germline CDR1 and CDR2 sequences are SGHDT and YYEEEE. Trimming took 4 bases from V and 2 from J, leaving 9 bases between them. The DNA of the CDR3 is TGTGCCAGCAGCCCTGGTGGGAACTATGGCTACACCTTC. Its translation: CASSPGGNYGYTF.

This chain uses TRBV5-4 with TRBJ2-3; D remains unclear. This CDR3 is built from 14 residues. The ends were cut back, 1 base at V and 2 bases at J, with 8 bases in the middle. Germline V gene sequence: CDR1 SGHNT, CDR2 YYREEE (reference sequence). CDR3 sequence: CASSLSRNTDTQYF. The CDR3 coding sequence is TGTGCCAGCAGCTTGTCGCGGAACACAGATACGCAGTATTTT.

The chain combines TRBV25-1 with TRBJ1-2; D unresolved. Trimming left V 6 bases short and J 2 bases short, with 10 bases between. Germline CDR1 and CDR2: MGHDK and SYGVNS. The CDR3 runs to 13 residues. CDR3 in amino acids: CASSPSVNYGYTF. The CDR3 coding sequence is TGTGCCAGCAGCCCATCTGTGAACTATGGCTACACCTTC.

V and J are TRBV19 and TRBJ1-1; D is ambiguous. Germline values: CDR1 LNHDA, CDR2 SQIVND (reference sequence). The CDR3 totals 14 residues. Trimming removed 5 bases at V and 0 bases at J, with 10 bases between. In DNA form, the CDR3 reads TGTGCCAGTAGTTTACAGCTTGTGAACACTGAAGCTTTCTTT. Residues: CASSLQLVNTEAFF.

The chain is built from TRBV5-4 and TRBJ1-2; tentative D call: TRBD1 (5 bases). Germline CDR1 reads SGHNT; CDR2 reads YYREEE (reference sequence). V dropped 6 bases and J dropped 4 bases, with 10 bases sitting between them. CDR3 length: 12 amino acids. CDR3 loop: CASTQGGYGYTF. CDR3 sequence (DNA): TGTGCCAGCACCCAGGGCGGCTATGGCTACACCTTC.

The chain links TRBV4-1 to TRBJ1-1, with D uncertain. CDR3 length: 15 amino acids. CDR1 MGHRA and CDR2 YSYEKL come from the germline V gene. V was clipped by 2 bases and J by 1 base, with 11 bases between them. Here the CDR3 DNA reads TGCGCCAGCAGCCAACGGTACATAACGAACACTGAAGCTTTCTTT. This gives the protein CASSQRYITNTEAFF.